Shown below are 22 T cell receptor beta chains from a single sample sequenced in a study of early stage breast cancer tumors. Libraries were prepared by immunoSEQ multiplex PCR; TCRdb keeps only in-frame clonotypes and omits some of them. Of roughly 30,000 clones in the sample, roughly four fifths were seen once. Sequencing input: breast tumor tissue. The receptors were gathered from a person aged 30-39 years with breast cancer.

This clone was observed a handful of times. The rearrangement joins TRBV6-5 to TRBJ1-5, with D tentatively TRBD1 (6 bases). Looked up from germline, CDR1 is MNHEY and CDR2 is SVGAGI. Between the trimmed V and J ends, which lost 7 bases and 1 base, there was a span of 11 bases. The CDR3 contains 14 residues. The CDR3, as DNA: TGTGCCAGCAAGGGGGGGCTGAGCAATCAGCCCCAGCATTTT. Translation gives CASKGGLSNQPQHF.

J is TRBJ1-1 and V is TRBV27; D ambiguous. The V end was cut by 6 bases, the J end by 6 bases, with 17 bases between. Germline V gives CDR1 MNHEY, CDR2 SMNVEV (reference sequence). The CDR3 totals 14 residues. For the CDR3, the DNA is TGTGCCAGCAGCTTCACAGTGTTTTACTCTGAAGCTTTCTTT. It codes for CASSFTVFYSEAFF.

The rearrangement joins TRBV4-1 to TRBJ1-2, with D unclear. Deletions cut 0 bases from V and 4 bases from J, with 12 bases between. The CDR3 is 15 residues long. Germline V CDR1 and CDR2: MGHRA, YSYEKL. CDR3 sequence (DNA): TGCGCCAGCAGCCAAGAGTTAGGGATGGCCTATGGCTACACCTTC. Protein sequence: CASSQELGMAYGYTF.

The rearrangement links TRBV28 to TRBJ2-5, with 7 bases fitting TRBD2. The CDR3 is made up of 17 amino acids. Germline CDR1 MDHEN, CDR2 SYDVKM. The trim removed 5 bases at V and 3 bases at J, leaving 15 bases unmatched. The CDR3 is CASSPIRGGSGEETQYF. The DNA of the CDR3 is TGTGCCAGCAGTCCCATCCGGGGCGGGAGCGGGGAAGAGACCCAGTACTTC. The full variable domain, in which reference TRBV28 and TRBJ2-5 provide the parts outside the CDR3, is DVKVTQSSRYLVKRTGEKVFLECVQDMDHENMFWYRQDPGLGLRLIYFSYDVKMKEKGDIPEGYSVSREKKERFSLILESASTNQTSMYLCASSPIRGGSGEETQYFGPGTRLLVL.

The chain links TRBV30 to TRBJ2-2; D not resolved. CDR3 length equals 15 residues. CDR1 is GTSNPN, CDR2 SVGIG, per germline (reference sequence). V lost 3 bases to trimming and J lost 0 bases, with 11 bases between them. CDR3 residues: CAWRGISANTGELFF. DNA for the CDR3: TGTGCCTGGAGAGGGATTAGTGCGAACACCGGGGAGCTGTTTTTT.

The V and J genes are TRBV2 and TRBJ1-3; TRBD1 matches 7 bases. J was trimmed by 0 bases and V by 5 bases; bases with no gene match: 7. This CDR3 spans 16 amino acids. Germline V gene data show CDR1 as SNHLY and CDR2 as FYNNEI. CDR3 loop: CASSPLRGPSGNTIYF. The CDR3 DNA reads as TGTGCCAGCAGTCCCCTTAGGGGGCCCTCTGGAAACACCATATATTTT.

This clone has just one count. The chain uses TRBV5-1 and TRBJ1-2; TRBD1 is a possible D gene (6 bases). Between the trimmed V and J ends, which lost 1 base and 2 bases, there was a span of 9 bases. The CDR3 has 14 amino acids. Germline V gene lookup returns CDR1 SGHRS and CDR2 YFSETQ. CDR3 in DNA: TGCGCCAGCAGCTTGACACAGGGAAACTATGGCTACACCTTC. Its protein is CASSLTQGNYGYTF. Complete variable domain (other parts from reference TRBV5-1 and TRBJ1-2): KAGVTQTPRYLIKTRGQQVTLSCSPISGHRSVSWYQQTPGQGLQFLFEYFSETQRNKGNFPGRFSGRQFSNSRSEMNVSTLELGDSALYLCASSLTQGNYGYTFGSGTRLTVV.

The chain combines TRBV7-2 with TRBJ2-2; D unclear. Germline loops: CDR1 SGHTA, CDR2 FQGNSA. The length of the CDR3 is 12 residues. Trimming took 0 bases from V and 7 from J, leaving 3 bases between them. The CDR3 bases are TGTGCCAGCAGCTTAGCGGTCGGGGAGCTGTTTTTT. This gives the protein CASSLAVGELFF.

The chain carries TRBV7-2 and TRBJ2-3; D might be TRBD1 or TRBD2, each matching 6 bases. In germline, CDR1 is SGHTA, CDR2 FQGNSA. The CDR3 totals 15 residues. Trimming shortened V by 1 base and J by 5 bases, and 13 bases separated the two germline ends. Written as DNA, the CDR3 is TGTGCCAGCAGCTTAGTAGGGGGGCTAGAAGATACGCAGTATTTT. Translated: CASSLVGGLEDTQYF.

The rearrangement joins TRBV7-3 to TRBJ1-1; no reliable D call. CDR1 and CDR2 (germline): SGHTA, FQGTGA. The CDR3 runs to 14 residues. Between the trimmed V and J ends, which lost 0 bases and 0 bases, there was a span of 5 bases. CDR3 bases: TGTGCCAGCAGCTTAACGGGCGTGAACACTGAAGCTTTCTTT. Translation: CASSLTGVNTEAFF.

V is TRBV19 and J is TRBJ2-5; D call uncertain. The CDR3 contains 14 residues. Trimming removed 5 bases at V and 5 bases at J, with 15 bases between. The V gene's germline CDR1 is LNHDA and CDR2 SQIVND (reference sequence). The CDR3 here is CASSSTQLDETQYF. The CDR3 DNA sequence: TGTGCCAGTAGTTCCACGCAGCTCGATGAGACCCAGTACTTC.

The gene calls are TRBV6-5 and TRBJ1-2, with no clear D. This CDR3 is 14 amino acids long. Trimming shortened V by 0 bases and J by 0 bases, and 5 bases separated the two germline ends. CDR1 is MNHEY, CDR2 SVGAGI, per germline. CDR3: CASSYSRANYGYTF. CDR3 nucleotides: TGTGCCAGCAGTTACTCGAGGGCTAACTATGGCTACACCTTC.

J is TRBJ1-2 and V is TRBV29-1; D uncertain. V lost 0 bases, J lost 7 bases, and 21 bases lay in between. CDR1 and CDR2 (germline): SQVTM, ANQGSEA. CDR3 size: 16 residues. In nucleotides, the CDR3 is TGCAGCGTTGAAGATCATCTAGGGTCCCGTAGTCGTGGCTACACCTTC. Protein product: CSVEDHLGSRSRGYTF.

The rearrangement joins TRBV7-9 to TRBJ2-6; 8 positions agree with TRBD2. Per germline, CDR1 SEHNR and CDR2 FQNEAQ (reference sequence). The CDR3 has 19 residues. The ends lost 2 bases at V and 4 bases at J; junction bases unmatched: 13. CDR3 DNA: TGTGCCAGCAGCTTAAGGGCGAGCGGGAGTAAATCCGGGGCCAACGTCCTGACTTTC. Its protein product is CASSLRASGSKSGANVLTF.

In its sample, this clone was seen a few times. J is TRBJ2-1 and V is TRBV6-5, with TRBD2 identical over 7 bases. The length of the CDR3 is 16 residues. The germline gives CDR1 MNHEY, CDR2 SVGAGI. Trimming cost V 4 bases and J 8 bases; bases outside gene matches: 14. The CDR3 DNA reads as TGTGCCAGCAGTTCAGTGGGAGGGCCTCAAGGCGATGAGCAGTTCTTC. Protein product: CASSSVGGPQGDEQFF.

Written as DNA, the CDR3 is TGTGCCAGCAGCTCTGGTGCAGGAATAGAGACCCAGTACTTC. Its protein product is CASSSGAGIETQYF. The chain combines TRBV11-3 with TRBJ2-5, with D hard to call. Germline CDR1 is SGHNT and CDR2 is YENEEA. Trimming cost V 4 bases and J 4 bases, with 13 bases left between them. The CDR3 length is 14 residues.

This clone has a handful of counts. The V gene is TRBV29-1, the J gene TRBJ1-4, with TRBD1 as a possible D gene (5 bases). The V gene's germline CDR1 is SQVTM and CDR2 ANQGSEA. The CDR3 is 14 residues long. V lost 4 bases and J 1 base, leaving 10 bases between the germline ends. The CDR3 bases are TGCAGCGTTGGTTTGCAGGGAACTAATGAAAAACTGTTTTTT. Amino acid sequence: CSVGLQGTNEKLFF.

The genes are TRBV6-6 and TRBJ2-5; 7 positions match TRBD1. V was pared by 0 bases and J by 4 bases, with 8 bases of the junction left unmatched. Germline lookup yields CDR1 MNHNY and CDR2 SVGAGI (reference sequence). This CDR3 is built from 16 residues. CDR3 residues: CASSYSRQGPGETQYF. The CDR3 bases are TGTGCCAGCAGTTACTCGAGACAGGGACCGGGAGAGACCCAGTACTTC.

The V and J genes are TRBV28 and TRBJ1-1, with D hard to call. In germline, CDR1 is MDHEN, CDR2 SYDVKM. The CDR3 is 14 residues long. Trimming cost V 2 bases and J 1 base, with 8 bases left between them. The CDR3 nucleotides read TGTGCCAGCAGTTTACCACAGAGGAACACTGAAGCTTTCTTT. Encoded protein: CASSLPQRNTEAFF.

V and J are TRBV28 and TRBJ2-7; no reliable D call. V was cut by 4 bases and J by 3 bases, with 22 bases left in between. The CDR3 consists of 17 residues. Germline assignment: CDR1 MDHEN and CDR2 SYDVKM. In DNA form, the CDR3 reads TGTGCCAGCAGTTCCTCTTCGGGCCGCAACTCGGGCTACGAGCAGTACTTC. Its translation is CASSSSSGRNSGYEQYF.

V gene TRBV7-2 combines with J gene TRBJ1-5, with D perhaps matching TRBD1 (6 bases). V was clipped by 4 bases and J by 6 bases, with 13 bases between them. CDR1 is SGHTA and CDR2 is FQGNSA in the germline V gene. This CDR3 spans 14 amino acids. This CDR3 reads CASSSGQWGQPQHF. DNA of the CDR3: TGTGCCAGCAGCTCGGGACAATGGGGTCAGCCCCAGCATTTT.

The CDR3 DNA sequence: TGTGCCAGCGAAAGGGTCTACGAGCAGTACTTC. Amino acid sequence: CASERVYEQYF. The genes are TRBV2 and TRBJ2-7; D call uncertain. This CDR3 comprises 11 residues. Germline CDR1 and CDR2: SNHLY and FYNNEI. Trimming removed 8 bases from V and 3 bases from J, with 8 bases in between.